The entry below gives a single T cell receptor (beta chain) sequence along with its context. This record comes from a study of blood T cell repertoires in COVID-19. Study-wide background: The United States, Italy and Spain provided the acute and convalescent COVID-19 samples. The analysed material was cDNA or gDNA that came from T cells, B-cell-depleted T cells, or PBMCs.

Trimming took 4 bases from V and 6 from J, leaving 10 bases between them. Germline CDR1 SEHNR, CDR2 FQNEAQ (reference sequence). This CDR3 is built from 14 residues. Sequenced by immunoSEQ multiplex PCR; TCRdb stores in-frame clones only, minus some. The data contain 200,000 to 250,000 clones, around four fifths of them singletons. J is TRBJ1-6 and V is TRBV7-9, with D perhaps TRBD1 (6 bases). Sequencing was done on a sample of peripheral blood. This TCR came from a woman aged 60-70 years with active or convalescent COVID-19. Here the CDR3 DNA reads TGTGCCAGCAGCTCCACAGGGATTAATTCACCCCTCCACTTT. Its protein is CASSSTGINSPLHF.